The 28 T cell receptor beta chains reported below all come from one sample, sequenced in a study of CD8 T cells in Susac syndrome. The RNA input was about 0.45 to 1 ug, and it was reverse transcribed with random hexamers. From the immunoSEQ multiplex PCR reads, TCRdb called clonotypes with MiXCR, one entry per CDR3 protein. The repertoire holds 55,000 to 70,000 distinct CDR3 sequences, approximately 95% seen once, with 0.24% in the top ten. Sequences were obtained from CD8+ T cells from PBMCs. The receptors here all came from a human donor in good health.

The CDR3 is CSVQTGYNQPQHF. In DNA form, the CDR3 reads TGCAGCGTACAAACAGGGTACAATCAGCCCCAGCATTTT. The chain employs TRBV29-1 and TRBJ1-5; a weak D match, TRBD1 (6 bases). The germline V gene has CDR1 SQVTM and CDR2 ANQGSEA. CDR3 length: 13 amino acids. V lost 6 bases and J 3 bases, leaving 12 bases between the germline ends.

The V and J genes are TRBV13 and TRBJ2-7; D is ambiguous. The germline CDR1 and CDR2 sequences are PRHDT and FYEKMQ (reference sequence). The CDR3 totals 12 residues. Trimming left V 4 bases short and J 6 bases short, with 10 bases between. The CDR3 is CASSSSESEQYV. The CDR3 bases are TGTGCCAGCAGCTCCTCAGAGAGCGAGCAGTACGTC.

The chain joins TRBV3-1 to TRBJ2-1; 7 positions agree with TRBD2. V lost 0 bases, J lost 2 bases, and 7 bases stayed unmatched. The V gene's germline CDR1 is LGHDT and CDR2 YNNKEL (reference sequence). The CDR3 totals 17 residues. CDR3 DNA: TGTGCCAGCAGCCAAGATATTCTAGCGGACACCTACAATGAGCAGTTCTTC. Translated, it gives CASSQDILADTYNEQFF.

The chain joins TRBV4-1 to TRBJ1-2; TRBD1 matches at 8 bases. The CDR3 totals 16 residues. The V and J ends lost 3 bases and 7 bases, in that order; junction bases with no gene match: 13. CDR1 MGHRA and CDR2 YSYEKL come from the germline V gene. The CDR3 is CASSQPDRGFFSGYTF. The CDR3, as DNA: TGCGCCAGCAGCCAGCCCGACAGGGGCTTTTTTAGTGGCTACACCTTC.

This chain uses TRBV29-1 with TRBJ1-2; D is uncertain. Trimming shortened V by 4 bases and J by 1 base, and 7 bases separated the two germline ends. Germline CDR1 is SQVTM and CDR2 is ANQGSEA. The CDR3 length is 12 residues. The CDR3 loop is CSVGALNYGYTF. The CDR3 DNA is TGCAGCGTTGGGGCTCTTAACTATGGCTACACCTTC.

The V gene is TRBV27, the J gene TRBJ1-1; maybe TRBD1 (5 bases). Between the trimmed V and J ends, which lost 3 bases and 0 bases, there was a span of 11 bases. Germline V gene lookup returns CDR1 MNHEY and CDR2 SMNVEV (reference sequence). The CDR3 covers 15 residues. The chain's CDR3 is CASSLTAYMNTEAFF. CDR3 DNA sequence: TGTGCCAGCAGTTTGACAGCCTACATGAACACTGAAGCTTTCTTT.

This rearrangement joins TRBV7-2 to TRBJ1-5; no clear D. CDR3 length: 13 amino acids. Trimming shortened V by 5 bases and J by 8 bases, and 13 bases separated the two germline ends. The germline CDR1 and CDR2 sequences are SGHTA and FQGNSA. The CDR3 region has the DNA TGTGCCAGCAGCCAATGGTCCCCGGAGCCCCAGCATTTT. Encoded protein: CASSQWSPEPQHF.

The CDR3 sequence is CASSQDQGRIQETQYF. CDR3 DNA sequence: TGCGCCAGCAGCCAAGATCAGGGCAGGATCCAAGAGACCCAGTACTTC. V gene TRBV4-3 combines with J gene TRBJ2-5; TRBD1 is a possible D gene (5 bases). V was cut by 0 bases and J by 1 base, with 12 bases left in between. CDR1 LGHNA and CDR2 YSLEER come from the germline V gene. The CDR3 covers 16 residues.

This rearrangement joins TRBV7-3 to TRBJ1-6; D gene ambiguous. Germline assignment: CDR1 SGHTA and CDR2 FQGTGA. The CDR3 totals 13 residues. Trimming took 5 bases from V and 9 from J, leaving 11 bases between them. CDR3 in DNA: TGTGCCAGCAGCCCGGACGGTCTTTCACCCCTCCACTTT. It translates to CASSPDGLSPLHF.

This clonotype was detected only once. The CDR3 DNA reads TGTGCCAGCAGTTCCACAGGGTTGGCCGGGGAGCTGTTTTTT. It yields the protein CASSSTGLAGELFF. The rearrangement joins TRBV12-3 or TRBV12-4 to TRBJ2-2; D is perhaps TRBD1 (6 bases). This CDR3 is built from 14 residues. V lost 4 bases to trimming and J lost 6 bases, with 12 bases between them.

The chain joins TRBV15 to TRBJ2-1; D possibly uses TRBD1 or TRBD2 (5 bases each). V was clipped by 0 bases and J by 9 bases, with 12 bases between them. This CDR3 is built from 14 residues. Germline assignment: CDR1 LNHNV and CDR2 YYDKDF (reference sequence). DNA of the CDR3: TGTGCCACCAGCAGAGATCCTGGGGCGGGTGAGCAGTTCTTC. It codes for CATSRDPGAGEQFF.

The chain couples TRBV10-3 to TRBJ1-1, with D unresolved. V shed 0 bases and J shed 4 bases, with 9 bases lying between them. Germline-derived CDR1 and CDR2 are ENHRY and SYGVKD. This CDR3 is 14 amino acids long. CDR3 DNA: TGTGCCATCAGTGAGTCGGAGTTTGGCACTGAAGCTTTCTTT. It encodes CAISESEFGTEAFF.

The genes are TRBV5-6 and TRBJ2-7; tentatively, D is TRBD1 (6 bases). The V end lost 4 bases, the J end lost 0 bases, and 11 bases lay between the germline ends. The CDR3 loop spans 14 amino acids. In germline, CDR1 is SGHDT, CDR2 YYEEEE. CDR3 sequence: CASSTGPSSYEQYV. The CDR3 coding sequence is TGTGCCAGCAGCACAGGGCCCAGCTCCTACGAGCAGTACGTC.

This clonotype was seen just once. The chain employs TRBV5-6 and TRBJ1-1; possible D gene TRBD1, 5 bases. V was trimmed by 4 bases and J by 4 bases, leaving 17 bases between them. The CDR3 has 15 amino acids. Germline CDR1 and CDR2: SGHDT and YYEEEE. The CDR3 nucleotides read TGTGCCAGCAGCGCCCAGGGCCCTTCCTTCACTGAAGCTTTCTTT. Its translation is CASSAQGPSFTEAFF.

The chain is built from TRBV7-9 and TRBJ2-7; 12 bases align to TRBD2. The V segment lost 3 bases and the J segment 0 bases; nucleotides outside the gene matches: 3. The CDR3 has 16 residues. CDR1 and CDR2 (germline): SEHNR, FQNEAQ (reference sequence). DNA for the CDR3: TGTGCCAGCAGCTTGCTGACTAGCGGGGGCTCCTACGAGCAGTACTTC. It yields the protein CASSLLTSGGSYEQYF. The full variable domain, completed using reference TRBV7-9 and TRBJ2-7, is DTGVSQNPRHKITKRGQNVTFRCDPISEHNRLYWYRQTLGQGPEFLTYFQNEAQLEKSRLLSDRFSAERPKGSFSTLEIQRTEQGDSAMYLCASSLLTSGGSYEQYFGPGTRLTVT.

The V call is TRBV7-3, the J call TRBJ1-2; 8 bases are shared with TRBD1. V trimming: 4 bases; J trimming: 4 bases; junction bases outside the gene matches: 2. This CDR3 region has 13 residues. CDR1 is SGHTA, CDR2 FQGTGA, per germline. The CDR3 sequence is CASSYDRGYGYTF. CDR3 DNA sequence: TGTGCCAGCAGCTATGACAGGGGCTATGGCTACACCTTC. The whole variable domain, filled in from reference TRBV7-3 and TRBJ1-2, reads GAGVSQTPSNKVTEKGKYVELRCDPISGHTALYWYRQSLGQGPEFLIYFQGTGAADDSGLPNDRFFAVRPEGSVSTLKIQRTERGDSAVYLCASSYDRGYGYTFGSGTRLTVV.

The chain uses TRBV7-3 and TRBJ2-5; 7 bases fit TRBD1. Looked up from germline, CDR1 is SGHTA and CDR2 is FQGTGA. Trimming at V came to 4 bases and at J to 2 bases, leaving 7 bases not matched to a gene. This CDR3 is 15 amino acids long. The CDR3 DNA is TGTGCCAGCAGCTCCTCCCAGGGGGAGCAAGAGACCCAGTACTTC. Translation: CASSSSQGEQETQYF.

The rearrangement uses TRBV15 and TRBJ2-3; 12 nucleotides agree with TRBD1. Per germline, CDR1 LNHNV and CDR2 YYDKDF (reference sequence). The CDR3 has 19 residues. Germline trimming cut 3 bases from V and 4 bases from J; bases unmatched to any gene: 14. CDR3 amino acids: CATSSPPGTGGAGSDTQYF. The DNA of the CDR3 is TGTGCCACCAGCAGCCCCCCGGGGACAGGGGGCGCCGGATCAGATACGCAGTATTTT.

The chain couples TRBV5-4 to TRBJ1-1; D perhaps matches TRBD1 (6 bases). Between the trimmed V and J ends, which lost 6 bases and 6 bases, there was a span of 15 bases. Looked up from germline, CDR1 is SGHNT and CDR2 is YYREEE (reference sequence). The CDR3 runs to 13 residues. The CDR3 region is CASIRMGQPEAFF. CDR3 in DNA: TGTGCCAGCATTCGTATGGGACAACCTGAAGCTTTCTTT.

With respect to this clonotype: Because the CDR3's place on the DNA is in doubt, the DNA is left out and the CDR3 is given as listed by TCRdb. V gene TRBV21-1 combines with J gene TRBJ2-2; no DNA check was done on the table's D call, TRBD1. TRBV21-1 is shown as a pseudogene. The CDR3 is 17 amino acids long, termini counted. This chain's CDR3 is CASSKVGQGTYTGELFF.

V usage is TRBV9 and J usage is TRBJ1-1, with D tentatively TRBD1 (5 bases). This CDR3 region has 14 residues. Germline V gene data show CDR1 as SGDLS and CDR2 as YYNGEE. Deletions cut 0 bases from V and 4 bases from J, with 10 bases between. CDR3 loop: CASSVGKGFTEAFF. The CDR3 DNA reads as TGTGCCAGCAGCGTAGGTAAGGGGTTCACTGAAGCTTTCTTT.

This clonotype has more than one count but fewer than ten. The chain has TRBV2 and TRBJ1-5; D uncertain. CDR1 and CDR2 (germline): SNHLY, FYNNEI. The ends were cut back, 6 bases at V and 0 bases at J, with 3 bases in the middle. This CDR3 spans 12 amino acids. This chain's CDR3 is CASRGSNQPQHF. CDR3 nucleotide sequence: TGTGCCAGCAGGGGTAGCAATCAGCCCCAGCATTTT.

J is TRBJ2-1 and V is TRBV7-3, with 12 bases fitting TRBD2. The CDR3 length is 18 residues. V was pared by 2 bases and J by 3 bases, with 8 bases of the junction left unmatched. The germline V gene encodes CDR1 SGHTA and CDR2 FQGTGA. As DNA, the CDR3 is TGTGCCAGCAGCTTACAGGGGCCGGGACTAGCGGGCTACAATGAGCAGTTCTTC. This encodes CASSLQGPGLAGYNEQFF.

CDR3 residues: CASSPAGPKETQYF. CDR3 nucleotide sequence: TGTGCCAGCTCACCGGCGGGGCCTAAAGAGACCCAGTACTTC. The chain recombines TRBV18 with TRBJ2-5; D might be TRBD2 (6 bases). The V gene's germline CDR1 is KGHSH and CDR2 LQKENI. This CDR3 has 14 amino acids. V was clipped by 3 bases and J by 3 bases, with 11 bases between them.

The V call is TRBV27, the J call TRBJ1-2; TRBD1 is a possible D gene (6 bases). Trimming removed 4 bases from V and 4 bases from J, with 10 bases in between. Germline V gene lookup returns CDR1 MNHEY and CDR2 SMNVEV (reference sequence). This CDR3 has 13 residues. The CDR3 DNA follows: TGTGCCAGCAGTTCCAGGGGACTCTATGGCTACACCTTC. It is translated as CASSSRGLYGYTF.

The V gene is TRBV4-1, the J gene TRBJ1-2; 7 bases line up with TRBD1. The germline CDR1 and CDR2 sequences are MGHRA and YSYEKL. The CDR3 runs 16 residues. With V trimmed by 0 bases and J by 5 bases, 9 bases remained unmatched. CDR3 protein: CASSQDATGRLYGYTF. As DNA, the CDR3 is TGCGCCAGCAGCCAAGATGCGACAGGGAGGTTGTATGGCTACACCTTC.

The J gene is TRBJ2-3, the V gene TRBV24-1; 10 nucleotides align to TRBD1. CDR1 and CDR2 from the germline V gene are KGHDR and SFDVKD. V lost 2 bases to trimming and J lost 2 bases; unmatched junction nucleotides: 15. The CDR3 has 20 amino acids. CDR3 sequence (DNA): TGTGCCACCAGTGATTCGGGTATAATGACAGGGGGCATTTTCACAGATACGCAGTATTTT. Its translation is CATSDSGIMTGGIFTDTQYF.

The chain recombines TRBV20-1 with TRBJ1-2; D gene uncertain. CDR3 length: 13 residues. V gave up 6 bases and J gave up 1 base, with 12 bases separating them. Germline V gene sequence: CDR1 DFQATT, CDR2 SNEGSKA (reference sequence). CDR3 nucleotide sequence: TGCAGTGCGCGGACGGAGCTTAACTATGGCTACACCTTC. It is translated as CSARTELNYGYTF.